The 5 T cell receptor beta chains below come from one sample, sequenced in a study of blood T cell repertoires in COVID-19. Sequencing was performed with immunoSEQ multiplex PCR; in TCRdb, only in-frame clones are kept and a portion is missing. The top ten hold around 13% of the sample, which has about 130,000 clones, about 83% seen once. The material sequenced was peripheral blood. All receptors derive from a human donor in a cohort sampled during active COVID-19.

This chain connects TRBV27 to TRBJ1-5, with D hard to call. This CDR3 is built from 16 residues. The V end was cut by 6 bases, the J end by 1 base, with 16 bases between. Germline assignment: CDR1 MNHEY and CDR2 SMNVEV (reference sequence). CDR3 nucleotides: TGTGCCAGCAGAAAACAGTCCTCGGTAAGCAATCAGCCCCAGCATTTT. Translation gives CASRKQSSVSNQPQHF.

DNA of the CDR3: TGTGCCAGCAGCTTAGCGTCCCCGGGAGGCACTGAAGCTTTCTTT. Residues: CASSLASPGGTEAFF. The chain recombines TRBV7-9 with TRBJ1-1; D is uncertain. V was clipped by 0 bases and J by 4 bases, with 12 bases between them. This CDR3 spans 15 amino acids. Germline V lookup: CDR1 SEHNR, CDR2 FQNEAQ (reference sequence).

This clone was found a few times. The CDR3 region is CAGQTGSGNEQFF. CDR3 DNA sequence: TGTGCCGGTCAGACAGGGTCTGGGAATGAGCAGTTCTTC. The V gene is TRBV6-5, the J gene TRBJ2-1, with 7 nucleotides matching TRBD1. V trimming: 11 bases; J trimming: 7 bases; junction bases outside the gene matches: 11. This CDR3 has 13 residues. Germline V gene lookup returns CDR1 MNHEY and CDR2 SVGAGI.

The rearrangement joins TRBV24-1 to TRBJ1-1; perhaps TRBD1 as D (5 bases). Looked up from germline, CDR1 is KGHDR and CDR2 is SFDVKD. CDR3 length equals 16 residues. V lost 4 bases to trimming and J lost 1 base, with 15 bases between them. As DNA, the CDR3 is TGTGCCACCAGTGACCGGAGACAGAGGCAGAACACTGAAGCTTTCTTT. Translation: CATSDRRQRQNTEAFF.

The chain uses TRBV28 and TRBJ2-7; D remains ambiguous. V lost 2 bases and J 0 bases, leaving 8 bases between the germline ends. This CDR3 contains 14 residues. Germline-derived CDR1 and CDR2 are MDHEN and SYDVKM. CDR3 region: CASSLTPSSYEQYF. DNA of the CDR3: TGTGCCAGCAGTTTAACGCCGAGCTCCTACGAGCAGTACTTC. The full variable domain, with the rest looked up from reference TRBV28 and TRBJ2-7, is DVKVTQSSRYLVKRTGEKVFLECVQDMDHENMFWYRQDPGLGLRLIYFSYDVKMKEKGDIPEGYSVSREKKERFSLILESASTNQTSMYLCASSLTPSSYEQYFGPGTRLTVT.